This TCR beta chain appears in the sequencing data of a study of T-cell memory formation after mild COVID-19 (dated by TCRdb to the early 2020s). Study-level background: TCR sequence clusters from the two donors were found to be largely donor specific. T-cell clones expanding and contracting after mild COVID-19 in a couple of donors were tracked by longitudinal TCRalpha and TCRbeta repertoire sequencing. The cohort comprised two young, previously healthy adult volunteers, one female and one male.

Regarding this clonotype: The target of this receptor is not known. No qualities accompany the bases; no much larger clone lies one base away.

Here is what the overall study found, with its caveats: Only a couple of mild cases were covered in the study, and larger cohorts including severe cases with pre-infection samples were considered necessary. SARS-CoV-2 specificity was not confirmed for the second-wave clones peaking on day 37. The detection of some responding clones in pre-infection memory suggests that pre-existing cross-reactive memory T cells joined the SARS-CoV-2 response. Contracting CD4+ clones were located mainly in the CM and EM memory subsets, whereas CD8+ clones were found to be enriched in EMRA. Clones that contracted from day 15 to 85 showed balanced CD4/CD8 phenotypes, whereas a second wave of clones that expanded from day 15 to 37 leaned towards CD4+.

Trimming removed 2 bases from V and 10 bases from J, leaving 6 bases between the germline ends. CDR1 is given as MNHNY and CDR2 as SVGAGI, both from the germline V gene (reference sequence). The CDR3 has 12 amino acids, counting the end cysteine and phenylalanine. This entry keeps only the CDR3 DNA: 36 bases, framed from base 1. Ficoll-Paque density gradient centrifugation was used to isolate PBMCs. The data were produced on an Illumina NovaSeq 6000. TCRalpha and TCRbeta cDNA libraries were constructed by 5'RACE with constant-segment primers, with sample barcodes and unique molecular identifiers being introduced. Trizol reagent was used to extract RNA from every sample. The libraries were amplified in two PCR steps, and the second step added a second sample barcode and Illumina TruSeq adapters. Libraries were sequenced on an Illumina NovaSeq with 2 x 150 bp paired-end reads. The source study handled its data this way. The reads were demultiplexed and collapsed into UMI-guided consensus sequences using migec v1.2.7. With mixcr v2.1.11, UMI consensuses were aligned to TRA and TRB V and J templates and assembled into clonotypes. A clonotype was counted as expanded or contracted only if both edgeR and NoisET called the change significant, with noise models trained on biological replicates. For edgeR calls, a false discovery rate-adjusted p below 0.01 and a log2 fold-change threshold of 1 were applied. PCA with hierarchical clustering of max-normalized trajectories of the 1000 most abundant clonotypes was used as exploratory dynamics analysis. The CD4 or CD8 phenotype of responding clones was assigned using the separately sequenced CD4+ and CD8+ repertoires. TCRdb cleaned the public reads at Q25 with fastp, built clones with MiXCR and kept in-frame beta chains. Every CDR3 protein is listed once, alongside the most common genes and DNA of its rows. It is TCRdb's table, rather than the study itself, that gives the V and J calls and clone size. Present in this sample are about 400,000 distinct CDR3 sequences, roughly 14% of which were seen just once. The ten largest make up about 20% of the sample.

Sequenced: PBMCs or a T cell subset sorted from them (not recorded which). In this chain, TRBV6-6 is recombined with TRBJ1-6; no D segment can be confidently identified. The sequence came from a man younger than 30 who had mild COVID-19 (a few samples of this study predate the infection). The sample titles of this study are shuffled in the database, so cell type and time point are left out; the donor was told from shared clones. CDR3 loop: CASSYPLSPLHF. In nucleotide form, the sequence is TGTGCCAGCAGTTACCCATTATCACCCCTCCACTTT.